The 21 T cell receptor beta chains below come from one sample, sequenced in a study of blood T cells in healthy people across ages. Together with a sample-barcoded 5' primer, a J-beta primer mix was included in a second PCR lasting roughly 7 to 11 cycles. TCRdb reprocessed the 5' RACE reads with MiXCR, giving one entry per CDR3 protein. The data contain around 800,000 distinct CDR3 sequences, more than 25% of them singletons. The sample was also linked to a second study, of T cells of mothers and their children.

The source material was blood. The receptors stem from a boy aged 5-17 years in good health.

This clonotype has only a few counts. The gene calls are TRBV6-5 and TRBJ2-7; possible D gene TRBD1, 6 bases. CDR3 size: 11 residues. Germline CDR1 reads MNHEY; CDR2 reads SVGAGI. V was trimmed by 9 bases and J by 3 bases, leaving 9 bases between them. The CDR3 is CASKTGYEQYF. DNA for the CDR3: TGTGCCAGTAAGACAGGCTACGAGCAGTACTTC.

A few counts support this clonotype. CDR3 loop: CASSLRTGSLANTGELFF. The CDR3 coding sequence is TGTGCCAGCAGTTTAAGGACAGGGTCCCTCGCGAACACCGGGGAGCTGTTTTTT. This rearrangement joins TRBV12-3 or TRBV12-4 to TRBJ2-2; 8 nucleotides align to TRBD1. This CDR3 has 18 residues. The J segment lost 0 bases and the V segment lost 2 bases, leaving 8 bases of the junction unmatched.

The V call is TRBV10-3, the J call TRBJ2-7; D may be TRBD1 (6 bases). Germline CDR1 and CDR2: ENHRY and SYGVKD. CDR3 length equals 14 residues. V shed 2 bases and J shed 2 bases, with 10 bases lying between them. The CDR3 region has the DNA TGTGCCATCAGTGAGACAGGGAGTCCCTACGAGCAGTACTTC. Its protein is CAISETGSPYEQYF.

The gene calls are TRBV30 and TRBJ2-5; maybe TRBD2 (6 bases). The DNA end is a closer match to TRBJ2-1, so the J assignment may be wrong. The CDR3 sequence is 14 residues long. From germline, CDR1 is GTSNPN and CDR2 SVGIG (reference sequence). CDR3 in amino acids: CAWSPGGAGNEQFF. DNA for the CDR3: TGTGCCTGGAGCCCCGGAGGGGCAGGGAATGAGCAGTTCTTC.

This clonotype was found a few times. The chain has TRBV4-1 and TRBJ2-5, with D perhaps TRBD1 (5 bases). The CDR3 contains 14 residues. CDR1 and CDR2 (germline): MGHRA, YSYEKL. The V and J ends lost 5 bases and 2 bases respectively, with 12 bases between them. The CDR3 bases are TGCGCCAGCAGCAAAACCCCAGGGCAAGAGACCCAGTACTTC. This codes for CASSKTPGQETQYF.

Only a few counts were recorded for this clonotype. The gene calls are TRBV24-1 and TRBJ2-1, with TRBD2 matching 10 bases. Germline CDR1 KGHDR, CDR2 SFDVKD. Trimming took 3 bases from V and 7 from J; bases not matched to a gene: 11. The CDR3 covers 17 residues. The CDR3 DNA is TGTGCCACCAGTGATGCCAAGCGGGGGGGCGCGGGGAATGAGCAGTTCTTC. Translating it yields CATSDAKRGGAGNEQFF.

This clonotype was seen repeatedly, ten times or more. The CDR3 region has the DNA TGTGCCAGCAGCTTAGTCGGGGTTAGCAATCAGCCCCAGCATTTT. Protein product: CASSLVGVSNQPQHF. This rearrangement joins TRBV7-2 to TRBJ1-5, with no clear D. The germline gives CDR1 SGHTA, CDR2 FQGNSA. V dropped 1 base and J dropped 0 bases, with 7 bases sitting between them. The CDR3 consists of 15 residues. The full variable domain, completed using reference TRBV7-2 and TRBJ1-5, is GAGVSQSPSNKVTEKGKDVELRCDPISGHTALYWYRQSLGQGLEFLIYFQGNSAPDKSGLPSDRFSAERTGGSVSTLTIQRTQQEDSAVYLCASSLVGVSNQPQHFGDGTRLSIL.

The chain combines TRBV11-2 with TRBJ2-5, with D unclear. CDR3 length equals 16 residues. The V end lost 1 base, the J end lost 3 bases, and 15 bases lay between the germline ends. Germline CDR1 is SGHAT and CDR2 is FQNNGV. The CDR3, as DNA: TGTGCCAGCAGCTTAGTTGGGTCTAGATTTGAAGAGACCCAGTACTTC. This encodes CASSLVGSRFEETQYF. Full variable domain (remainder filled in from reference TRBV11-2 and TRBJ2-5): EAGVAQSPRYKIIEKRQSVAFWCNPISGHATLYWYQQILGQGPKLLIQFQNNGVVDDSQLPKDRFSAERLKGVDSTLKIQPAKLEDSAVYLCASSLVGSRFEETQYFGPGTRLLVL.

This clonotype was found a few times. The chain uses TRBV6-1 and TRBJ2-6, with D uncertain. CDR1 and CDR2 (germline): MNHNS, SASEGT. The CDR3 contains 18 residues. V lost 8 bases and J 0 bases, leaving 20 bases between the germline ends. This chain's CDR3 is CASGWTYFDRSGANVLTF. The CDR3 DNA reads TGTGCCAGCGGCTGGACGTATTTCGACCGCTCTGGGGCCAACGTCCTGACTTTC.

Regarding this clonotype: A much bigger clone sits one base away, suggesting this may be a read error. The chain employs TRBV25-1 and TRBJ2-1; no definite D call. Germline V gene lookup returns CDR1 MGHDK and CDR2 SYGVNS. The CDR3 has 13 amino acids. CDR3 nucleotide sequence: TGTGCCAGCAGTGAACGGATTGAGGAGACCCAGTGCTTC. It translates to CASSERIEETQCF.

This rearrangement joins TRBV6-1 to TRBJ2-3; tentative D call: TRBD1 (5 bases). The CDR3 length is 15 residues. V was shortened by 2 bases and J by 6 bases, with 15 bases between the two germline ends. Germline V gives CDR1 MNHNS, CDR2 SASEGT. Here the CDR3 reads CASSEQGALPDTQYF. DNA for the CDR3: TGTGCCAGCAGTGAACAGGGTGCCCTCCCCGATACGCAGTATTTT.

This chain connects TRBV4-1 to TRBJ2-1; D is perhaps TRBD1 (6 bases). This CDR3 is 15 amino acids long. Germline V CDR1 and CDR2: MGHRA, YSYEKL. V lost 1 base and J lost 6, with 13 bases in between. In DNA form, the CDR3 reads TGCGCCAGCAGCCAAGGATCCAGGGGTCGCAATGAGCAGTTCTTC. It specifies CASSQGSRGRNEQFF.

CDR3 loop: CASRLDRGSNNEQFF. The CDR3 DNA reads as TGTGCCAGCAGATTGGACAGGGGAAGTAACAATGAGCAGTTCTTC. The rearrangement joins TRBV7-9 to TRBJ2-1; 9 positions match TRBD1. The V gene end was trimmed by 6 bases and the J gene end by 5 bases; junction bases not matched to a gene: 8. Germline V lookup: CDR1 SEHNR, CDR2 FQNEAQ (reference sequence). The CDR3 contains 15 residues.

V usage is TRBV5-1 and J usage is TRBJ2-2; 8 bases map to TRBD2. Germline CDR1 is SGHRS and CDR2 is YFSETQ. With V trimmed by 4 bases and J by 5 bases, 7 bases remained unmatched. This CDR3 is 15 amino acids long. Here the CDR3 DNA reads TGCGCCAGCAGCCCTGGGTCTAGCGGGACCGGGGAGCTGTTTTTT. As protein: CASSPGSSGTGELFF.

The rearrangement links TRBV28 to TRBJ1-2; D is ambiguous. Germline loops: CDR1 MDHEN, CDR2 SYDVKM. There are 14 residues in the CDR3. Trimming removed 5 bases at V and 2 bases at J, with 12 bases between. The CDR3 sequence is CASSLPRGNYGYTF. DNA for the CDR3: TGTGCCAGCAGTCTACCCCGGGGAAACTATGGCTACACCTTC.

The CDR3 is CAWSRGEYKNIQYF. DNA of the CDR3: TGTGCCTGGAGTCGGGGGGAGTACAAAAACATTCAGTACTTC. The V gene is TRBV30, the J gene TRBJ2-4, with 7 bases aligning to TRBD2. This CDR3 is 14 amino acids long. V gave up 2 bases and J gave up 3 bases; unmatched junction bases: 4. Germline V gene data show CDR1 as GTSNPN and CDR2 as SVGIG (reference sequence).

The chain couples TRBV6-1 to TRBJ2-3, with 7 bases fitting TRBD2. J lost 4 bases, V lost 4 bases, and 5 bases had no gene match. Germline assignment: CDR1 MNHNS and CDR2 SASEGT. The CDR3 sequence is 14 residues long. The DNA for the CDR3 is TGTGCCAGCAGTGGTCAAAGCGGGGCAGATACGCAGTATTTT. This gives the protein CASSGQSGADTQYF.

This rearrangement joins TRBV29-1 to TRBJ1-1, with TRBD1 as a possible D gene (5 bases). Germline V gene data show CDR1 as SQVTM and CDR2 as ANQGSEA. The CDR3 runs 14 residues. Trimming took off 3 bases at V and 0 bases at J, with 11 bases between the two ends. CDR3 loop: CSVDWSGLNTEAFF. The CDR3 nucleotides read TGCAGCGTTGATTGGTCAGGGCTGAACACTGAAGCTTTCTTT. Full variable domain (rest looked up from reference TRBV29-1 and TRBJ1-1): SAVISQKPSRDICQRGTSLTIQCQVDSQVTMMFWYRQQPGQSLTLIATANQGSEATYESGFVIDKFPISRPNLTFSTLTVSNMSPEDSSIYLCSVDWSGLNTEAFFGQGTRLTVV.

This clonotype has just a few counts. The V call is TRBV5-1, the J call TRBJ2-5; tentative D call: TRBD2 (6 bases). Near its end, the DNA agrees better with TRBJ2-7, so the J call may be wrong. Germline V gene sequence: CDR1 SGHRS, CDR2 YFSETQ. This CDR3 spans 13 amino acids. The CDR3 is CASSGRLVSEQYF. In DNA form, the CDR3 reads TGCGCCAGCAGCGGGAGACTAGTAAGCGAGCAGTACTTC.

The V and J genes are TRBV20-1 and TRBJ2-7; 7 nucleotides align to TRBD2. Unmatched junction bases numbered 6, after V lost 0 bases and J lost 1 base. The germline CDR1 and CDR2 sequences are DFQATT and SNEGSKA (reference sequence). This CDR3 is built from 15 residues. CDR3 region: CSAREMGLRSYEQYF. The CDR3 DNA is TGCAGTGCTAGAGAGATGGGACTAAGATCCTACGAGCAGTACTTC.

This clonotype was picked up one time. The rearrangement links TRBV29-1 to TRBJ2-1; a possible D gene is TRBD1 (7 bases). Germline lookup yields CDR1 SQVTM and CDR2 ANQGSEA. V shed 5 bases and J shed 10 bases, with 12 bases lying between them. The CDR3 totals 11 residues. In nucleotides, the CDR3 is TGCAGCGTTCAGGGGGGTGGGGAGCAGTTCTTC. It translates to CSVQGGGEQFF.